These 21 T cell receptor beta chains came from one sample sequenced in a study of identical twins. TCRdb passed the 5' RACE reads through MiXCR, listing each CDR3 protein once. The top ten clones hold more than 0.25% of a sample with roughly 1,500,000 distinct CDR3 sequences, under 35% of them seen once. Sequencing was performed on cord blood. The receptors derive from a newborn girl in good health.

This chain connects TRBV20-1 to TRBJ2-4; TRBD2 agrees at 8 bases. V dropped 2 bases and J dropped 5; count of bases not matched to a gene: 5. This CDR3 contains 14 residues. Germline CDR1 is DFQATT and CDR2 is SNEGSKA (reference sequence). CDR3 coding DNA: TGCAGTGCTAGAAGTAGCGGGGTTGAAAACATTCAGTACTTC. Translation: CSARSSGVENIQYF.

The CDR3 is CASSSMGVALTYNEQFF. As DNA, the CDR3 is TGTGCCAGCAGCTCGATGGGGGTAGCGCTTACCTACAATGAGCAGTTCTTC. This chain links TRBV7-2 with TRBJ2-1, with D perhaps TRBD1 or TRBD2 (5 bases each). V lost 4 bases to trimming and J lost 2 bases, with 18 bases between them. The CDR3 runs to 17 residues. The germline V gene encodes CDR1 SGHTA and CDR2 FQGNSA.

The chain carries TRBV12-3 or TRBV12-4 and TRBJ2-5, with D possibly matching TRBD2 (5 bases). With 2 bases removed from V and 1 base from J, the gap between germline ends came to 14 bases. This CDR3 has 16 amino acids. CDR3 region: CASSLILGRPQETQYF. CDR3 coding DNA: TGTGCCAGCAGTTTAATTCTTGGGAGACCCCAAGAGACCCAGTACTTC.

In its sample, this clonotype was seen a few times. The chain employs TRBV14 and TRBJ2-1; TRBD1 agrees at 7 bases. CDR1 is SGHDN, CDR2 FVKESK, per germline. Trimming cost V 5 bases and J 9 bases; bases outside gene matches: 10. The CDR3 totals 14 residues. The CDR3 here is CASSTDRPDGEQFF. The CDR3 DNA sequence: TGTGCCAGCAGCACGGACAGGCCGGACGGTGAGCAGTTCTTC.

A note on this clonotype: This may stem from a read error, because a much larger clone lies one nucleotide away. This chain joins TRBV29-1 and TRBJ2-7; TRBD2 aligns across 12 bases. V shed 6 bases and J 9 bases; nucleotides not matched to a gene: 9. Germline CDR1 and CDR2: SQVTM and ANQGSEA. There are 13 residues in the CDR3. Written as DNA, the CDR3 is TGCAGCGTAACTAGCGGGAGGCCGGATGGGCAGTACTTC. Its translation is CSVTSGRPDGQYF.

This clonotype has only a few counts. The V call is TRBV20-1, the J call TRBJ2-1; tentatively, D is TRBD2 (7 bases). Trimming cost V 3 bases and J 3 bases, with 15 bases left between them. The length of the CDR3 is 15 residues. Germline CDR1 and CDR2: DFQATT and SNEGSKA (reference sequence). The CDR3 is CSASRWGGLYNEQFF. Written as DNA, the CDR3 is TGCAGTGCTAGTAGGTGGGGGGGCCTCTACAATGAGCAGTTCTTC.

V gene TRBV12-3 or TRBV12-4 combines with J gene TRBJ1-2, with D tentatively TRBD1 (5 bases). The V gene lost 5 bases and the J gene lost 2 bases, with 15 bases spanning the gap. This CDR3 is 15 amino acids long. The CDR3 region has the DNA TGTGCCAGCAGTCCCCCGGGACCTTCCAACTATGGCTACACCTTC. Translated: CASSPPGPSNYGYTF.

This clonotype was counted a few times. The gene calls are TRBV7-9 and TRBJ2-5; no clear D. The CDR3 is 12 residues long. Trimming took 2 bases from V and 11 from J, leaving 12 bases between them. Germline V gives CDR1 SEHNR, CDR2 FQNEAQ (reference sequence). CDR3 DNA: TGTGCCAGCAGCTTAATCTGGCCAGAGCAGTACTTC. Its protein product is CASSLIWPEQYF. The full variable domain, rest sourced from reference TRBV7-9 and TRBJ2-5, is DTGVSQNPRHKITKRGQNVTFRCDPISEHNRLYWYRQTLGQGPEFLTYFQNEAQLEKSRLLSDRFSAERPKGSFSTLEIQRTEQGDSAMYLCASSLIWPEQYFGPGTRLLVL.

On this clonotype itself: This sequence may be a read error, since a much larger clone differs from it by one base. The chain recombines TRBV12-3 or TRBV12-4 with TRBJ2-5; 8 nucleotides match TRBD2. CDR3 length equals 15 residues. The V segment lost 6 bases and the J segment 11 bases; nucleotides outside the gene matches: 17. This chain's CDR3 is CASSPGLGQHNEQYF. For the CDR3, the DNA is TGTGCCAGCAGCCCGGGACTAGGGCAGCACAATGAGCAGTACTTC.

This clonotype was observed at least ten times. The V and J genes are TRBV12-3 or TRBV12-4 and TRBJ2-5; TRBD2 agrees at 10 bases. Trimming at V came to 3 bases and at J to 9 bases, leaving 7 bases not matched to a gene. CDR3 length: 14 amino acids. The CDR3 coding sequence is TGTGCCAGCAGTTTCGTGACAAGCGGGAGGGCCCAGTACTTC. It translates to CASSFVTSGRAQYF.

The rearrangement uses TRBV6-2 or TRBV6-3 and TRBJ1-2; D is undetermined. The CDR3 has 13 residues. V shed 2 bases and J shed 2 bases, with 6 bases lying between them. Germline CDR1 MNHEY, CDR2 SVGEGT. Here the CDR3 DNA reads TGTGCCAGCAGTTACGCACAGAACTATGGCTACACCTTC. Its protein product is CASSYAQNYGYTF.

The chain joins TRBV11-2 to TRBJ2-7, with 12 bases that match TRBD2. The CDR3 loop spans 17 amino acids. From germline, CDR1 is SGHAT and CDR2 FQNNGV. J gave up 7 bases and V 2 bases, and 12 bases lay outside the gene matches. Here the CDR3 reads CASSLTSGGTFYNEQYF. The CDR3 nucleotides read TGTGCCAGCAGCTTAACTAGCGGGGGGACCTTCTACAATGAGCAGTACTTC. The whole variable domain, remainder taken from reference TRBV11-2 and TRBJ2-7, is EAGVAQSPRYKIIEKRQSVAFWCNPISGHATLYWYQQILGQGPKLLIQFQNNGVVDDSQLPKDRFSAERLKGVDSTLKIQPAKLEDSAVYLCASSLTSGGTFYNEQYFGPGTRLTVT.

This clonotype appeared a single time. This chain joins TRBV6-5 and TRBJ2-3; weak D call: TRBD1 (5 bases). From germline, CDR1 is MNHEY and CDR2 SVGAGI. This CDR3 contains 16 residues. V was clipped by 0 bases and J by 2 bases, with 12 bases between them. The CDR3 sequence is CASSYSQGPPTDTQYF. The CDR3 DNA sequence: TGTGCCAGCAGTTACTCGCAGGGCCCCCCCACAGATACGCAGTATTTT.

The chain links TRBV27 to TRBJ1-1, with D possibly TRBD1 on 5 matching bases. Germline CDR1 reads MNHEY; CDR2 reads SMNVEV (reference sequence). Trimming left V 5 bases short and J 4 bases short, with 14 bases between. CDR3 length: 14 amino acids. The CDR3 reads CASSPTAGVTEAFF. In nucleotides, the CDR3 is TGTGCCAGCAGTCCGACGGCGGGGGTCACTGAAGCTTTCTTT.

This sequence joins TRBV2 and TRBJ2-1; 10 positions agree with TRBD2. J lost 0 bases, V lost 7 bases, and 18 bases had no gene match. Germline assignment: CDR1 SNHLY and CDR2 FYNNEI. The CDR3 loop spans 20 amino acids. For the CDR3, the DNA is TGTGCCAGCAAGGCCCTAAGTAGCGGGGGGCCTTTACCCTCCTACAATGAGCAGTTCTTC. It specifies CASKALSSGGPLPSYNEQFF.

The rearrangement links TRBV6-1 to TRBJ1-2; a weak D match, TRBD1 (6 bases). The germline gives CDR1 MNHNS, CDR2 SASEGT. This CDR3 region has 13 residues. The germline V and J ends were trimmed by 11 bases and 4 bases, with 17 bases remaining between them. As DNA, the CDR3 is TGTGCCTCCCTTCCACAGGGTGGCTATGGCTACACCTTC. Its translation: CASLPQGGYGYTF.

A few counts support this clonotype. The chain links TRBV24-1 to TRBJ2-5, with D hard to call. In germline, CDR1 is KGHDR, CDR2 SFDVKD. CDR3 size: 18 residues. The germline V and J ends were trimmed by 4 bases and 3 bases, with 23 bases remaining between them. This CDR3 reads CATSEGVLGGRSKETQYF. The CDR3, as DNA: TGTGCCACCAGTGAAGGTGTTCTAGGCGGAAGGTCAAAAGAGACCCAGTACTTC.

Only a few counts were recorded for this clonotype. The chain is built from TRBV25-1 and TRBJ2-2; no definite D call. CDR1 is MGHDK and CDR2 is SYGVNS in the germline V gene. Trimming pared 7 bases from V and 0 bases from J, leaving 6 bases between. This CDR3 is 13 amino acids long. Here the CDR3 DNA reads TGTGCCAGCATGCCACCGAACACCGGGGAGCTGTTTTTT. Translation gives CASMPPNTGELFF.

The chain carries TRBV20-1 and TRBJ2-7; D gene uncertain. Germline-derived CDR1 and CDR2 are DFQATT and SNEGSKA (reference sequence). V was clipped by 3 bases and J by 0 bases, with 12 bases between them. The CDR3 sequence is 14 residues long. CDR3 amino acids: CSASSPLSSYEQYF. In nucleotides, the CDR3 is TGCAGTGCTAGTTCCCCATTGAGCTCCTACGAGCAGTACTTC.

This clonotype has only a few counts. This chain uses TRBV4-1 with TRBJ2-7, with 8 bases identical to TRBD1. The germline gives CDR1 MGHRA, CDR2 YSYEKL. The CDR3 runs 16 residues. Trimming cost V 3 bases and J 5 bases; bases outside gene matches: 12. The CDR3 DNA reads as TGCGCCAGCAGCCATTATTTCCCTGGACAGGGAAACGAGCAGTACTTC. Residues: CASSHYFPGQGNEQYF.

This clonotype was detected a few times. The rearrangement links TRBV7-6 to TRBJ1-6, with 9 bases fitting TRBD1. V lost 5 bases and J lost 5; bases outside the gene matches: 4. The CDR3 consists of 15 residues. Germline values: CDR1 SGHVS, CDR2 FNYEAQ. The CDR3 DNA is TGTGCCAGCAGCCCCCGACAGGGGGATAATTCACCCCTCCACTTT. It yields the protein CASSPRQGDNSPLHF.